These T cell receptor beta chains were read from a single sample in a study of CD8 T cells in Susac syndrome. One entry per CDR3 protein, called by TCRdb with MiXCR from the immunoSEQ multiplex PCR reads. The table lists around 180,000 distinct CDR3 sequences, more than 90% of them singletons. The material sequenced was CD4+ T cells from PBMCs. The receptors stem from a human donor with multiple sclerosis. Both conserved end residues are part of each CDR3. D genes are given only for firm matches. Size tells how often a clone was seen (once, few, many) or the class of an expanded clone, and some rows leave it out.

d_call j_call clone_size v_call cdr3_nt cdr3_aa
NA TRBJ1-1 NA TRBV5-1 TGCGCCAGCAGCAGGTTAGTGGACACTGAAGCTTTCTTT CASSRLVDTEAFF
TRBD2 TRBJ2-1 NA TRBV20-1 TGCAGTGCTTCCGGGACTAGCGTGGTCATTTCCTACAATGAGCAGTTCTTC CSASGTSVVISYNEQFF
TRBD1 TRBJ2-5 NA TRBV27 TGTGCCAGCAGTCGGGGACAGGGGAGGGTGGAGACCCAGTACTTC CASSRGQGRVETQYF
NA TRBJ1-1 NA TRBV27 TGTGCCAGCAGTTCCTTGAGGGAAGCTTTCTTT CASSSLREAFF
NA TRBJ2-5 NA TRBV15 TGTGCCACCAGTCCTAGGTGGGAGACCCAGTACTTC CATSPRWETQYF
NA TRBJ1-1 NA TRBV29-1 TGCAGCGAACGGAGTCGGGGGAACACTGAAGCTTTCTTT CSERSRGNTEAFF
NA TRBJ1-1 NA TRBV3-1 TGTGCCAGCAGCCAATATGCCAAAGGGTTCCAGAACACTGAAGCTTTCTTT CASSQYAKGFQNTEAFF
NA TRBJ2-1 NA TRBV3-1 TGTGCCAGCAGCCATTGGGCAGGGGGACTAGAAGACAATGAGCAGTTCTTC CASSHWAGGLEDNEQFF
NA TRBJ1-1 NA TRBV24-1 TGTGCCACCAGGGAGGCGAACACTGAAGCTTTCTTT CATREANTEAFF
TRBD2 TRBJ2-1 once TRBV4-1 TGCGCCAGCAGCCAAGAACGACTAGCGGGGGGCAATGAGCAGTTCTTC CASSQERLAGGNEQFF
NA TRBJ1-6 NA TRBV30 TGTGCCTGGAGCTGGGGGACGTTGAATTCACCCCTCCACTTT CAWSWGTLNSPLHF
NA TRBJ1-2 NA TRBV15 TGTGCCACCAGCAGCCCCACGGGGGCTGCGAGTACCTTC CATSSPTGAASTF
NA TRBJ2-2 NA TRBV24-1 TGTGCCACCAGTGATATGAGGGGCTCCGGGGAGCTGTTTTTT CATSDMRGSGELFF